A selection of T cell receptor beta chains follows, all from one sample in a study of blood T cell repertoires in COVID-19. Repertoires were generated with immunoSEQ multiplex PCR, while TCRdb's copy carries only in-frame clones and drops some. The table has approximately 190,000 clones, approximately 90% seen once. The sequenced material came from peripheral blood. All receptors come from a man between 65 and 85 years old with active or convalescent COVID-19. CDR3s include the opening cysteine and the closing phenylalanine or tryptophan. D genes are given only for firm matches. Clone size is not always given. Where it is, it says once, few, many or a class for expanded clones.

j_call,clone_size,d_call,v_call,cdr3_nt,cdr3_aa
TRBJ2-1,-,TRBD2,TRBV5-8,TGTGCCAGCAGCTTGTTCGGCGGGGGGGTAATGGATGAGCAGTTCTTC,CASSLFGGGVMDEQFF
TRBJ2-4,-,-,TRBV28,TGTGCCAGCAGACGAGGAGGGGCTAGGGCCAAAAACATTCAGTACTTC,CASRRGGARAKNIQYF
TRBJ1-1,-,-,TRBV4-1,TGCGCCAGCAGCCAAACCCCACAGGGACCGAACACTGAAGCTTTCTTT,CASSQTPQGPNTEAFF
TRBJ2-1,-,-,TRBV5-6,TGTGCCAGCAGCGGGGGGACTCCCCCAAATGAGCAGTTCTTC,CASSGGTPPNEQFF
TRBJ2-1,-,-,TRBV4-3,TGCGCCAGCAGTCTCAGGGCGGGGAGACAGTTCTTC,CASSLRAGRQFF
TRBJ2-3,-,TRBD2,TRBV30,TGTGCCTCGTTGGGACTAGCGGGAGGAAAAGATACGCAGTATTTT,CASLGLAGGKDTQYF
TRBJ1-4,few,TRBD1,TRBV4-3,TGCGCCAGCAGCCAAGGCCTGGGACAGGAAAAACTGTTTTTT,CASSQGLGQEKLFF
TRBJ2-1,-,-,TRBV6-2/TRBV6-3,TGTGCCAGCAGCCAGGCAGGGGCCCTTCACAATGAGCAGTTCTTC,CASSQAGALHNEQFF
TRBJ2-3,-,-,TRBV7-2,TGTGCCAGCAGCCCCAGCGGGTCTAGCACAGATACGCAGTATTTT,CASSPSGSSTDTQYF
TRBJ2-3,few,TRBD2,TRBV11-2,TGTGCCAGCAGCCTACGGGAGGGTAGCACAGATACGCAGTATTTT,CASSLREGSTDTQYF
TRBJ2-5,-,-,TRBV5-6,TGTGCCAGCAGTTGGACAGCCCAAGAGACCCAGTACTTC,CASSWTAQETQYF
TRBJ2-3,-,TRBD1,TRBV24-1,TGTGCCACCAGCCGACAGGGGGCGGGAGATACGCAGTATTTT,CATSRQGAGDTQYF
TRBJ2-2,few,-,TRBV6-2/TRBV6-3,TGTGCCAGCAGTTACACAGACGGGATCACCGGGGAGCTGTTTTTT,CASSYTDGITGELFF
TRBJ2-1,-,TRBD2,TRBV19,TGTGCCAGTAGTATAGCGGGGGGTTACTACAATGAGCAGTTCTTC,CASSIAGGYYNEQFF
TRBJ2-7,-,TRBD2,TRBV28,TGTGCCAGCAGTTTGTTGGGTGTCGGGCGGCTAGCGGGGGCCACCTACGAGCAGTACTTC,CASSLLGVGRLAGATYEQYF
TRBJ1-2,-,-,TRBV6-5,TGTGCCAGCAAGGTCTGGGGAGACTATAACTATGGCTACACCTTC,CASKVWGDYNYGYTF
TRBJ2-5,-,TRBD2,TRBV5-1,TGCGCCAGCAGCTTGGGGACTAGCGGGGAACAAGAGACCCAGTACTTC,CASSLGTSGEQETQYF
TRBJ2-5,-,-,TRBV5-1,TGCGCCAGCAGCTCGACACCTTTGGATGAGACCCAGTACTTC,CASSSTPLDETQYF
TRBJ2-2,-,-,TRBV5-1,TGCGCCAGCAGCCCGTACAGAGATCTCACCGGGGAGCTGTTTTTT,CASSPYRDLTGELFF
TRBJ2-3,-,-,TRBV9,TGTGCCAGCAGCGCGGAGGGGGCCTCGAGAGATACGCAGTATTTT,CASSAEGASRDTQYF
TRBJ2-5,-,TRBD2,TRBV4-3,TGCGCCAGCAGCCCTTCTGCTAGCGGCCAAGAGACCCAGTACTTC,CASSPSASGQETQYF
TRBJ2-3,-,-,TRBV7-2,TGTGCCAGCAGCTTCTATCAACAGGCAGATACGCAGTATTTT,CASSFYQQADTQYF
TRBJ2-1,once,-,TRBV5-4,TGTGCCAGCAGCTCGCGAATAAACGCGGGTGGCTCCTACAATGAGCAGTTCTTC,CASSSRINAGGSYNEQFF
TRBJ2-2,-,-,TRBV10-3,TGTGCCATCAGTGCCGGGACAATCACCGGGGAGCTGTTTTTT,CAISAGTITGELFF
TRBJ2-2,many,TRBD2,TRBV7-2,TGTGCCAGCGGGGGGGCGAACACCGGGGAGCTGTTTTTT,CASGGANTGELFF
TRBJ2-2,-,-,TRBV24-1,TGTGCCACCATTGAAGTCGCCCAGGGAAGGTCCGGGGAGCTGTTTTTT,CATIEVAQGRSGELFF
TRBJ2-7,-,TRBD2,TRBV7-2,TGTGCCAGCAGCTTGACTAGCGGGGCCCCCTCCTACGAGCAGTACTTC,CASSLTSGAPSYEQYF
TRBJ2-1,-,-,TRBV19,TGTGCCAGTAGTACCCCGGTGGAGCAGTTCTTC,CASSTPVEQFF
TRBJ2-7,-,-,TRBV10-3,TGTGCCATCAGTGAAGTAGGGACAAGAACATACGAGCAGTACTTC,CAISEVGTRTYEQYF
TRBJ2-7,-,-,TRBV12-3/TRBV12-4,TGTGCCAGCAGTTTGTCGACTATCTACGAGCAGTACTTC,CASSLSTIYEQYF
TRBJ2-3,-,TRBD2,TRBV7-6,TGTGCCAGCAGCCGGAGCGGGGGATTCACAGATACGCAGTATTTT,CASSRSGGFTDTQYF
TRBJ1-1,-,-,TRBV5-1,TGCGCCAGCAGCTTGAGGGACACTTACACTGAAGCTTTCTTT,CASSLRDTYTEAFF
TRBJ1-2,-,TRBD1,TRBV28,TGTGCCAGCAGTTTATCTCCAGGGGGCTATGGCTACACCTTC,CASSLSPGGYGYTF
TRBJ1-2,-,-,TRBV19,TGTGCCAGTAGTATAGTTGGGGGCCGCTATGGCTACACCTTC,CASSIVGGRYGYTF
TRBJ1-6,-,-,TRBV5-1,TGCGCCAGCAGCGAGGGGGTCGGGAATTCACCCCTCCACTTT,CASSEGVGNSPLHF
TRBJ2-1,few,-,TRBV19,TGTGCCAGTAGTATAGGGCTACAGGGTTATGAGCAGTTCTTC,CASSIGLQGYEQFF
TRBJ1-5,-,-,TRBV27,TGTGCCAGCAGTTTGGGGCACCGCAATCAGCCCCAGCATTTT,CASSLGHRNQPQHF
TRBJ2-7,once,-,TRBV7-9,TGTGCCAGCAGCTCTCCGTCCGGCAGGGACGAGCAGTACTTC,CASSSPSGRDEQYF
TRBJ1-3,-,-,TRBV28,TGTGCCAGCGTCGACAGGTTTCTGGGGGGAAACACCATATATTTT,CASVDRFLGGNTIYF
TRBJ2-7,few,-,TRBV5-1,TGCGCCAGCAGGAGACAGCCCTCCTACGAGCAGTACTTC,CASRRQPSYEQYF
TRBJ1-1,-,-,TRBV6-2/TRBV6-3,TGTGCCAGCAGTTACTCGCGAACAGGGCCCGGTTCGAACACTGAAGCTTTCTTT,CASSYSRTGPGSNTEAFF
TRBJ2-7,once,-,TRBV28,TGTGCCAGCAGTTTATTCAGGACCTACGAGCAGTACTTC,CASSLFRTYEQYF
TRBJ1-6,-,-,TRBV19,TGTGCCAGTAGTACCCCGGACAGTCCGGGGACACCCCTCCACTTT,CASSTPDSPGTPLHF
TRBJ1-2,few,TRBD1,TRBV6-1,TGTGCCAGCAGTGAAGAGCGAAGGTTTGGCAGGGGGCAGTACACCTTC,CASSEERRFGRGQYTF
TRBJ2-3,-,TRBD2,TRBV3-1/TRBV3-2,TGTGCAACGGGGGGGAACACAGATACGCAGTATTTT,CATGGNTDTQYF
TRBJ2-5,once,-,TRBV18,TGTGCCAGCTCACCATTCAAGCTGGAGACCCAGTACTTC,CASSPFKLETQYF
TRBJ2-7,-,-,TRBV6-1,TGTGCCAGCAGTGAATTTGGGAGCTACGAGCAGTACTTC,CASSEFGSYEQYF
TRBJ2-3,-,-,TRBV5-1,TGCGCCAGCAGCCCTGACGGGGGGCTCACAGATACGCAGTATTTT,CASSPDGGLTDTQYF
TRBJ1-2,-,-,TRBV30,TGTGCCTGGAGTATTCTGACAGGTTATGGCTACACCTTC,CAWSILTGYGYTF
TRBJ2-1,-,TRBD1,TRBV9,TGTGCCAGCAGCGGAATGACAGGGTCTAAGAATGAGCAGTTCTTC,CASSGMTGSKNEQFF
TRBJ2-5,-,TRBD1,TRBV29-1,TGCAGCGCACGGACAGGGGGGTATGCGACCCAGTACTTC,CSARTGGYATQYF
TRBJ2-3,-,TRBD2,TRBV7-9,TGTGCCAGCAGCCCTCCCGGGGGGAGCACAGATACGCAGTATTTT,CASSPPGGSTDTQYF
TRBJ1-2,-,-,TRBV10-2,TGCGCCAGCAGTACGACCGGAGTTTACACCTTC,CASSTTGVYTF
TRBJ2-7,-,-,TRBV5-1,TGCGCCAGCAGCTTGGACTTCGTCTACGAGCAGTACTTC,CASSLDFVYEQYF
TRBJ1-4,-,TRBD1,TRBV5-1,TGCGCCAGCAGCTTGGGGGACAGGGGGCTCCCTAATGAAAAACTGTTTTTT,CASSLGDRGLPNEKLFF
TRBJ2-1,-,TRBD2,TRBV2,TGTGCCAGCAGTTCGTCTAGCGGGTGGCTTAGCGAGCAGTTCTTC,CASSSSSGWLSEQFF
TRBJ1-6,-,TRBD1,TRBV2,TGTGCCAGCCAGGGGGCGAATAATTCACCCCTCCACTTT,CASQGANNSPLHF